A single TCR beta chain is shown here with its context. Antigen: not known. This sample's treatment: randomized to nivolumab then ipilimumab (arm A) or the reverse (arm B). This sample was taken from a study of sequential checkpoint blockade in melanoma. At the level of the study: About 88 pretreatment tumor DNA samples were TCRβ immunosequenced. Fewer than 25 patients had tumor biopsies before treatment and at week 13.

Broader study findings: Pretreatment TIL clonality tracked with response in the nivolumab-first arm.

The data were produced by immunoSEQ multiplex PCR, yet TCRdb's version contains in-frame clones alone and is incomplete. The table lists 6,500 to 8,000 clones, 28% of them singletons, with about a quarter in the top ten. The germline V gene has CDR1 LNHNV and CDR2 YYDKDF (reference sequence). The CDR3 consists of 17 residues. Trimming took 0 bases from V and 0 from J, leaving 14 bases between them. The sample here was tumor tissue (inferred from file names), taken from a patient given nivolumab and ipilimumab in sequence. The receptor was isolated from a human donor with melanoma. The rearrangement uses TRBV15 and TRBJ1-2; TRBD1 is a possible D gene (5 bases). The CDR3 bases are TGTGCCACCAGCAGAGAATACGGGGGACCCACTAACTATGGCTACACCTTC. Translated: CATSREYGGPTNYGYTF.